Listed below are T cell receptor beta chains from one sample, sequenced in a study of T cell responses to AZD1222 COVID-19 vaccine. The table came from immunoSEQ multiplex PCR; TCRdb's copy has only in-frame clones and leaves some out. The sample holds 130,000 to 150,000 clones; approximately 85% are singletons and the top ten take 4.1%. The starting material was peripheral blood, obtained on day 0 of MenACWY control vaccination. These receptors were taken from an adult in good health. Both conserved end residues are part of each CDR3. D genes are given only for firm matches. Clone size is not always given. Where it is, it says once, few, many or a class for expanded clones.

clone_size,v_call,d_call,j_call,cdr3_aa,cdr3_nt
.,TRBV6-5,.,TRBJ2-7,CASSYLGAEEQYF,TGTGCCAGCAGTTACTTGGGAGCAGAGGAGCAGTACTTC
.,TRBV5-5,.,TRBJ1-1,CASSLVGEVGSPAFF,TGTGCCAGCAGCTTGGTAGGGGAGGTCGGGTCTCCAGCTTTCTTT
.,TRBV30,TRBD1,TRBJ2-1,CAWSSFRQGSYNEQFF,TGTGCCTGGAGTTCATTTAGACAGGGGTCCTACAATGAGCAGTTCTTC
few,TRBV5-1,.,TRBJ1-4,CASSLAGNEKLFF,TGCGCCAGCAGTCTGGCGGGTAATGAAAAACTGTTTTTT
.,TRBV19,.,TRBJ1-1,CASSMGGNTEAFF,TGTGCCAGTAGTATGGGGGGGAACACTGAAGCTTTCTTT
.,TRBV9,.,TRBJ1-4,CASSAGPAHNEKLFF,TGTGCCAGCAGCGCGGGCCCAGCCCATAATGAAAAACTGTTTTTT
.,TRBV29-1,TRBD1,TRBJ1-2,CSAAGQGVTYGYTF,TGCAGCGCCGCGGGACAGGGGGTTACCTATGGCTACACCTTC
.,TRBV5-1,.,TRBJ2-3,CASSLASRALRTDTQYF,TGCGCCAGCAGCTTGGCTTCTCGGGCCCTACGCACAGATACGCAGTATTTT
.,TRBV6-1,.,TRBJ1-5,CASSERWSTYYSNQPQHF,TGTGCCAGCAGTGAACGTTGGTCCACATACTATAGCAATCAGCCCCAGCATTTT
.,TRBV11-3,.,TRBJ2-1,CASSRGAGATYNEQFF,TGTGCCAGCAGCCGGGGCGCAGGGGCCACCTACAATGAGCAGTTCTTC
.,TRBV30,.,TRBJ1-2,CAWSVRPGYGYTF,TGTGCCTGGAGTGTAAGGCCCGGGTATGGCTACACCTTC
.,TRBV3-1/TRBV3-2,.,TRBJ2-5,CASSSGTHRAVETQYF,TGTGCCAGCAGCTCGGGAACCCACAGGGCGGTGGAGACCCAGTACTTC
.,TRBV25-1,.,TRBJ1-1,CASSVGRTEAFF,TGTGCCAGCAGTGTGGGACGGACTGAAGCTTTCTTT
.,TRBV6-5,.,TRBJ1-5,CASSYSNSNQPQHF,TGTGCCAGCAGTTACTCGAACAGTAATCAGCCCCAGCATTTT
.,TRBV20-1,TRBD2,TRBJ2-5,CSASRSGGETQYF,TGCAGTGCTAGTCGGAGCGGGGGGGAGACCCAGTACTTC
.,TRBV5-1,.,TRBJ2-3,CASSLAARTNTDTQYF,TGCGCCAGCAGCTTGGCCGCTAGGACAAACACAGATACGCAGTATTTT
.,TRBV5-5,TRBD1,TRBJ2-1,CASSLVLGTGRDEQFF,TGTGCCAGCAGCTTGGTCTTGGGGACAGGGCGCGATGAGCAGTTCTTC
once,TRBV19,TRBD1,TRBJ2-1,CASSTSRQGRSYNEQFF,TGTGCCAGTAGTACCTCCCGACAGGGGCGATCCTACAATGAGCAGTTCTTC
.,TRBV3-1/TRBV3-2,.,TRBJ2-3,CASSQGSTGTDTQYF,TGTGCCAGCAGCCAAGGCTCCACGGGGACAGATACGCAGTATTTT
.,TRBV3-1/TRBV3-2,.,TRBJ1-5,CASSQVPDQPQHF,TGTGCCAGCAGCCAAGTTCCAGATCAGCCCCAGCATTTT
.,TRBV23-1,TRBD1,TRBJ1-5,CASSPLGQTENQPQHF,TGCGCCAGCAGTCCGCTGGGACAGACTGAGAATCAGCCCCAGCATTTT
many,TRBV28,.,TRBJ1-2,CASSLLGRGGYTF,TGTGCCAGCAGTTTATTGGGGAGAGGAGGCTACACCTTC
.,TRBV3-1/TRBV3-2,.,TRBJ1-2,CASSQVEESYTF,TGTGCCAGCAGCCAAGTGGAAGAGAGCTACACCTTC
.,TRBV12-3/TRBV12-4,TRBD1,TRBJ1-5,CASSTGGNQPQHF,TGTGCCAGCAGTACAGGGGGCAATCAGCCCCAGCATTTT
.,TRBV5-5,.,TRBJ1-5,CASSPDGNQYSNQPQHF,TGTGCCAGCAGCCCCGACGGGAATCAGTATAGCAATCAGCCCCAGCATTTT
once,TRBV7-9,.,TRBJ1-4,CASSSTEGGEKLFF,TGTGCCAGCAGCTCAACAGAGGGCGGTGAAAAACTGTTTTTT
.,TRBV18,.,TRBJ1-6,CASSPPGTYNSPLHF,TGTGCCAGCTCACCACCCGGGACATATAATTCACCCCTCCACTTT
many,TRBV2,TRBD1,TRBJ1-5,CASSAGQGPSNQPQHF,TGTGCCAGCAGTGCCGGACAGGGGCCTTCCAATCAGCCCCAGCATTTT
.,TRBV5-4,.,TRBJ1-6,CASSSGRISPLHF,TGTGCCAGCAGCTCGGGTAGGATATCACCCCTCCACTTT
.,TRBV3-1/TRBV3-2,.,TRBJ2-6,CASSQDRVAGANVLTF,TGTGCCAGCAGCCAAGACAGGGTGGCTGGGGCCAACGTCCTGACTTTC
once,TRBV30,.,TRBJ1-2,CAWSVGGPGGTF,TGTGCCTGGAGTGTAGGGGGACCAGGAGGCACCTTC
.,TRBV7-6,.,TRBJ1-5,CASSLWGGQRANQPQHF,TGTGCCAGCAGCTTATGGGGGGGGCAAAGGGCCAATCAGCCCCAGCATTTT
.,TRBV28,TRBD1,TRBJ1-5,CASSFPGQGGYQPQHF,TGTGCCAGCAGTTTTCCTGGACAGGGGGGCTATCAGCCCCAGCATTTT
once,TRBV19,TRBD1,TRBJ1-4,CASSLLNRGPSEKLFF,TGTGCCAGTAGTTTACTTAACAGGGGACCGAGTGAAAAACTGTTTTTT
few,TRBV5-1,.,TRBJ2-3,CASTKGAGGTDTQYF,TGCGCCAGCACCAAAGGGGCAGGGGGGACAGATACGCAGTATTTT
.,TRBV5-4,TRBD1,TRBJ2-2,CASSVGTENTGELFF,TGTGCCAGCAGCGTGGGGACAGAGAACACCGGGGAGCTGTTTTTT
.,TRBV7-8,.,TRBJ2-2,CASSLAIAGELFF,TGTGCCAGCAGCTTAGCAATCGCCGGGGAGCTGTTTTTT